This T cell receptor (beta chain) stems from a study of response to subunit inactivated influenza vaccine. This clonotype has more than one count but fewer than ten. One entry per CDR3 protein results from TCRdb running MiXCR on the RT-PCR reads. This sample yields hundreds of thousands of distinct CDR3 sequences, of which approximately 14% are seen a single time; under 14% belongs to the top ten. The V and J ends lost 3 bases and 4 bases, in that order; junction bases with no gene match: 3. The germline CDR1 and CDR2 sequences are SGHRS and YFSETQ. The CDR3 is 13 residues long. This sequence was found in a man aged 45-65 years who received an inactivated influenza vaccine. V is TRBV5-1 and J is TRBJ2-5; 7 bases map to TRBD1. Source: PBMCs from blood, taken less than 13 days after vaccination. CDR3 sequence reads: CASSSDRRETQYF. CDR3 DNA sequence: TGCGCCAGCAGCTCGGACAGGAGAGAGACCCAGTACTTC.